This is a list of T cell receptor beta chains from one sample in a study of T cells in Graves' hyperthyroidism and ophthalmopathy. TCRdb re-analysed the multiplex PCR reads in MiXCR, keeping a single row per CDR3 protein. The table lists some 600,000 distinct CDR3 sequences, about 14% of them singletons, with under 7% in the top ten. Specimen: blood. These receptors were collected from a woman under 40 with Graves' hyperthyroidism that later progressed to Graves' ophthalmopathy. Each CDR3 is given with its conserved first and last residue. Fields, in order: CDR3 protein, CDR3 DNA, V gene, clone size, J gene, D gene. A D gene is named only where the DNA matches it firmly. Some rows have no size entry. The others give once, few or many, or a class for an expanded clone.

CASSLTTGGWNYEQYF,TGTGCCAGCAGCTTGACCACAGGGGGGTGGAACTACGAGCAGTACTTC,TRBV7-8,.,TRBJ2-7,TRBD1
CATSRDPPGQANEQFF,TGTGCCACCAGCAGAGATCCCCCGGGACAGGCCAATGAGCAGTTCTTC,TRBV15,.,TRBJ2-1,TRBD1
CASSLQEYSNQPQHF,TGTGCCAGCAGCCTACAGGAATATAGCAATCAGCCCCAGCATTTT,TRBV7-2,many,TRBJ1-5,.
CASSQLPPGLTLRGETQYF,TGCGCCAGCAGCCAACTCCCTCCGGGACTAACTCTCAGGGGAGAGACCCAGTACTTC,TRBV4-1,.,TRBJ2-5,.
CASSGDRTMNTEAFF,TGTGCCAGCAGCGGGGACAGAACGATGAACACTGAAGCTTTCTTT,TRBV27,many,TRBJ1-1,TRBD1
CSASVLEQYF,TGCAGTGCTAGCGTCCTCGAGCAGTACTTC,TRBV20-1,.,TRBJ2-7,.
CASSFLDSGQGLYEQYF,TGTGCCAGCAGCTTTTTAGATTCGGGACAGGGCCTCTACGAGCAGTACTTC,TRBV7-9,.,TRBJ2-7,TRBD1
CASSPTFGTSGDEQYF,TGTGCCAGCAGTCCGACCTTCGGGACTAGCGGTGACGAGCAGTACTTC,TRBV12-3/TRBV12-4,.,TRBJ2-7,TRBD2
CSVERLADVTDTQYF,TGCAGCGTTGAAAGGCTAGCGGATGTCACAGATACGCAGTATTTT,TRBV29-1,many,TRBJ2-3,TRBD2
CSARGGGASYEQYF,TGCAGTGCTAGGGGGGGGGGGGCCTCCTACGAGCAGTACTTC,TRBV20-1,.,TRBJ2-7,.
CSASSGSLGNEQFF,TGCAGTGCATCAAGCGGGAGTCTAGGTAATGAGCAGTTCTTC,TRBV20-1,many,TRBJ2-1,TRBD2
CASEGSSYNEQFF,TGTGCTAGTGAGGGGAGCTCCTACAATGAGCAGTTCTTC,TRBV12-5,many,TRBJ2-1,.
CASSKGTGNEGEAFF,TGCGCCAGCAGCAAAGGGACAGGGAATGAAGGTGAAGCTTTCTTT,TRBV4-1,few,TRBJ1-1,TRBD1
CASTDRTLEQYF,TGTGCCTCTACTGACAGGACCCTCGAGCAGTACTTC,TRBV6-1,many,TRBJ2-7,.
CASSLARAGWQETQYF,TGTGCCAGCAGCTTAGCGCGGGCAGGCTGGCAAGAGACCCAGTACTTC,TRBV7-8,many,TRBJ2-5,.
CAWSVLAGDTGELFF,TGTGCCTGGAGTGTACTAGCGGGAGACACCGGGGAGCTGTTTTTT,TRBV30,many,TRBJ2-2,TRBD2
CSVASRDFYGYTF,TGCAGCGTTGCGTCCAGGGACTTTTATGGCTACACCTTC,TRBV29-1,.,TRBJ1-2,.
CASSFDWDLRRYEQYF,TGTGCCAGCAGTTTCGACTGGGATCTAAGGAGGTACGAGCAGTACTTC,TRBV6-2/TRBV6-3,.,TRBJ2-7,.
CASSYGTEGGGYTF,TGTGCCAGCAGTTACGGGACAGAAGGAGGTGGCTACACCTTC,TRBV6-5,many,TRBJ1-2,TRBD1
CASSKGLGVTQYF,TGTGCCAGTAGTAAAGGACTAGGGGTGACCCAGTACTTC,TRBV19,few,TRBJ2-5,TRBD2
CASSFKTSGREETQYF,TGTGCCAGCAGCTTCAAGACTAGCGGGAGAGAGGAGACCCAGTACTTC,TRBV5-6,few,TRBJ2-5,TRBD2
CASSLALLAGVYNEQFF,TGTGCCAGCAGCTTAGCCCTCCTAGCGGGAGTTTACAATGAGCAGTTCTTC,TRBV7-8,many,TRBJ2-1,TRBD2
CASSNPQGAGETQYF,TGTGCCAGTAGTAACCCACAGGGGGCCGGAGAGACCCAGTACTTC,TRBV19,.,TRBJ2-5,TRBD1
CAWKDRGVGYTF,TGTGCCTGGAAGGACAGGGGGGTTGGCTACACCTTC,TRBV30,many,TRBJ1-2,TRBD1
CASSILGTGREQYF,TGTGCCAGTAGTATATTAGGGACAGGCCGGGAGCAGTACTTC,TRBV19,.,TRBJ2-7,TRBD1
CASSGRDRGRTDTQYF,TGTGCCAGCAGTGGGCGGGACAGGGGTAGGACAGATACGCAGTATTTT,TRBV28,.,TRBJ2-3,TRBD1
CASSSGPPGALRGYTF,TGCGCCAGCAGCTCCGGACCCCCAGGCGCACTGCGAGGCTACACCTTC,TRBV5-1,.,TRBJ1-2,.
CASSTRHPGLAMLVTQYF,TGTGCCAGCAGCACCCGCCACCCGGGACTAGCGATGTTGGTTACGCAGTATTTT,TRBV7-2,many,TRBJ2-3,TRBD2
CASGEREANEQFF,TGTGCCAGCGGGGAGCGGGAGGCCAATGAGCAGTTCTTC,TRBV28,few,TRBJ2-1,TRBD2
CASSTSNRLNTEAFF,TGTGCCAGCAGCACCTCGAACAGACTCAACACTGAAGCTTTCTTT,TRBV12-3/TRBV12-4,many,TRBJ1-1,.
CASRTPSSGNTIYF,TGTGCCAGCAGAACACCGAGCTCTGGAAACACCATATATTTT,TRBV12-3/TRBV12-4,many,TRBJ1-3,.
CASSFNPAIPTQYF,TGTGCCAGCAGCTTCAATCCGGCGATCCCGACCCAGTACTTC,TRBV7-2,many,TRBJ2-5,.
CASSFGASNEQYF,TGTGCCAGCAGCTTTGGGGCAAGTAACGAGCAGTACTTC,TRBV7-9,many,TRBJ2-7,.
CATESGRGEETQYF,TGTGCCACCGAAAGCGGGAGAGGAGAAGAGACCCAGTACTTC,TRBV6-1,few,TRBJ2-5,TRBD2
CASSQDRVRGNQPQHF,TGTGCCAGCAGCCAAGACAGGGTCCGCGGCAATCAGCCCCAGCATTTT,TRBV6-2/TRBV6-3,many,TRBJ1-5,TRBD1
CAWSTPGERYGYTF,TGTGCCTGGAGTACCCCCGGGGAACGCTATGGCTACACCTTC,TRBV30,many,TRBJ1-2,.
CASSFPGLSYEQYF,TGTGCCAGCAGCTTCCCGGGGCTCTCCTACGAGCAGTACTTC,TRBV11-2,many,TRBJ2-7,.
CSVEVGTGTYEQYF,TGCAGCGTTGAAGTAGGGACAGGGACTTACGAGCAGTACTTC,TRBV29-1,many,TRBJ2-7,TRBD1
CATGEAGELFF,TGTGCTACAGGGGAGGCCGGGGAGCTGTTTTTT,TRBV6-2/TRBV6-3,many,TRBJ2-2,.
CASNLGAGETQYF,TGTGCCAGCAACCTAGGAGCGGGAGAGACCCAGTACTTC,TRBV7-2,.,TRBJ2-5,.
CASSRSGQPGSEAFF,TGTGCCAGCAGCCGGAGCGGGCAGCCCGGGTCTGAAGCTTTCTTT,TRBV3-1,few,TRBJ1-1,.
CSGTRALNTEAFF,TGCAGCGGAACACGCGCCTTGAACACTGAAGCTTTCTTT,TRBV29-1,many,TRBJ1-1,.
CAVSRDQTYEQYF,TGTGCCGTCTCGCGGGACCAAACCTACGAGCAGTACTTC,TRBV10-3,many,TRBJ2-7,.
CSARQGADNEKLFF,TGCAGTGCTAGACAGGGGGCGGATAATGAAAAACTGTTTTTT,TRBV20-1,many,TRBJ1-4,TRBD1
CASSLPLRVAGRAGQFF,TGTGCCAGCAGCTTACCCCTACGAGTGGCCGGGAGGGCCGGACAGTTCTTC,TRBV7-8,.,TRBJ2-1,TRBD2
CSARDPLAGYEQYF,TGCAGTGCTAGAGATCCACTAGCTGGCTACGAGCAGTACTTC,TRBV20-1,few,TRBJ2-7,.
CASSTGTVHPSQFF,TGTGCCAGCAGCACCGGGACGGTCCACCCTTCGCAGTTCTTC,TRBV2,many,TRBJ2-1,.
CASSQAASGDYGYTF,TGTGCCAGCAGCCAAGCGGCAAGCGGGGACTATGGCTACACCTTC,TRBV4-2,few,TRBJ1-2,.